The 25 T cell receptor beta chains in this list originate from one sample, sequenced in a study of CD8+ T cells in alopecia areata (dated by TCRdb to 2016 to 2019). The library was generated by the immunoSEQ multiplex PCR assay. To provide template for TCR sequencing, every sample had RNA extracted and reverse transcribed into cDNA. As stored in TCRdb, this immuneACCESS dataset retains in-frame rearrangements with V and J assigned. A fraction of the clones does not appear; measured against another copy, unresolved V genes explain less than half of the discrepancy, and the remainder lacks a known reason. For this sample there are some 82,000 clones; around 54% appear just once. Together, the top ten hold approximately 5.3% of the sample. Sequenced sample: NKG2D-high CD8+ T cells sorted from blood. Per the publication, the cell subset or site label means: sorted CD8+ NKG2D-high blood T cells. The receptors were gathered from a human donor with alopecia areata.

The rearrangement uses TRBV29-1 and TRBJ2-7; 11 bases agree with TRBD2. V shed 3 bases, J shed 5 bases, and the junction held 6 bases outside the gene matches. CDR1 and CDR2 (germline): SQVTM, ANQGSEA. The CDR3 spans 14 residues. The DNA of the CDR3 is TGCAGCGTTGAGACCCTAGCGGGAGGTAACGAGCAGTACTTC. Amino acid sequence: CSVETLAGGNEQYF.

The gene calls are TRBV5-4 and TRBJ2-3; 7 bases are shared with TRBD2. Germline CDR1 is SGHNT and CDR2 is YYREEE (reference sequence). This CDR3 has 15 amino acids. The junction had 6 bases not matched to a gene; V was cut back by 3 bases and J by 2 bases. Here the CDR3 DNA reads TGTGCCAGCAGCTACGGACTAGATCCCACAGATACGCAGTATTTT. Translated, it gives CASSYGLDPTDTQYF.

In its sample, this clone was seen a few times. DNA for the CDR3: TGTGCCAGCAGCCCCACAGGGAACACTGAAGCTTTCTTT. It encodes CASSPTGNTEAFF. This chain links TRBV5-6 with TRBJ1-1; possible D gene TRBD1, 5 bases. The germline V gene encodes CDR1 SGHDT and CDR2 YYEEEE. The CDR3 spans 13 residues. The V end lost 4 bases, the J end lost 1 base, and 8 bases lay between the germline ends. Drawing the rest from reference TRBV5-6 and TRBJ1-1, the complete variable domain is DAGVTQSPTHLIKTRGQQVTLRCSPKSGHDTVSWYQQALGQGPQFIFQYYEEEERQRGNFPDRFSGHQFPNYSSELNVNALLLGDSALYLCASSPTGNTEAFFGQGTRLTVV.

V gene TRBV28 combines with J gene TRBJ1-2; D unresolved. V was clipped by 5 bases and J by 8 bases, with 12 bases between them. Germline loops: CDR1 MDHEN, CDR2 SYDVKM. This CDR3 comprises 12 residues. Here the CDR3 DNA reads TGTGCCAGCAGTCTCCCGGGAGGAGGCTACACCTTC. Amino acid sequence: CASSLPGGGYTF.

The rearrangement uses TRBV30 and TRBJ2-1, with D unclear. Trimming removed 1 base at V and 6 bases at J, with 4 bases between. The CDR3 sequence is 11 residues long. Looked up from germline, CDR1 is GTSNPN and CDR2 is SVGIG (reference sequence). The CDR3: CAWSATNEQFF. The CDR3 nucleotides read TGTGCCTGGAGTGCGACCAATGAGCAGTTCTTC.

The CDR3 DNA sequence: TGCGCCAGCAGCTTGGTCATCCCTACGGGGGGCTCCTACAATGAGCAGTTCTTC. It translates to CASSLVIPTGGSYNEQFF. This chain links TRBV5-1 with TRBJ2-1; 7 positions match TRBD2. The V gene's germline CDR1 is SGHRS and CDR2 YFSETQ. J was trimmed by 0 bases and V by 0 bases; bases with no gene match: 9. The CDR3 has 18 residues.

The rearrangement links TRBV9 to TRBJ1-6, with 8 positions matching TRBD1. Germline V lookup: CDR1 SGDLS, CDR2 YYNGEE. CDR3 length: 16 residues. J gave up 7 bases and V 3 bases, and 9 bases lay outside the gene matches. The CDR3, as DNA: TGTGCCAGCAGCGCTAGTCAGGGGGCGAGGAATTCACCCCTCCACTTT. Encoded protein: CASSASQGARNSPLHF.

CDR3 amino acids: CASSRDRGYEQYF. The DNA for the CDR3 is TGTGCCAGCAGTAGGGACAGGGGTTACGAGCAGTACTTC. This sequence joins TRBV28 and TRBJ2-7; the match to TRBD1 covers 10 bases. Looked up from germline, CDR1 is MDHEN and CDR2 is SYDVKM. The J segment lost 4 bases and the V segment lost 5 bases, leaving 2 bases of the junction unmatched. The CDR3 is 13 amino acids.

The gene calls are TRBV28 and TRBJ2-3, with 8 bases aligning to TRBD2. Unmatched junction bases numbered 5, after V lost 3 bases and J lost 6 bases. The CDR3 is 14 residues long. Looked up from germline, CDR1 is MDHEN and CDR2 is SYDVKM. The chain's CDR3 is CASSFFGGADTQYF. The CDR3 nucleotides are TGTGCCAGCAGTTTTTTCGGGGGGGCCGATACGCAGTATTTT.

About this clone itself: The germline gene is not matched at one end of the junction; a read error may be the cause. The CDR3 reads CSVLQVSGTNVLTF. The CDR3 coding sequence is TGCAGCGTCCTACAAGTCTCTGGGACCAACGTCCTGACTTTC. This chain uses TRBV29-1 with TRBJ2-6, with D unresolved. This CDR3 spans 14 amino acids. The germline CDR1 and CDR2 sequences are SQVTM and ANQGSEA.

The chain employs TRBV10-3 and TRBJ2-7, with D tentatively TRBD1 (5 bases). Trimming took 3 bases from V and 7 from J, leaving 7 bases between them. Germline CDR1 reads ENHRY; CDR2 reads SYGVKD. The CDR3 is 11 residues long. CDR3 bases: TGTGCCATCAGTGAACAGGAAGAGCAGTACTTC. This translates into CAISEQEEQYF.

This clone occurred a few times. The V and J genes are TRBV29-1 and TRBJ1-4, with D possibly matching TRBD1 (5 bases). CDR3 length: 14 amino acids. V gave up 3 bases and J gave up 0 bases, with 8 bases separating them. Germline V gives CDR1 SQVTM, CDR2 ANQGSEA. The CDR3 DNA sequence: TGCAGCGTTGATGTGGGGGCAACTAATGAAAAACTGTTTTTT. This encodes CSVDVGATNEKLFF.

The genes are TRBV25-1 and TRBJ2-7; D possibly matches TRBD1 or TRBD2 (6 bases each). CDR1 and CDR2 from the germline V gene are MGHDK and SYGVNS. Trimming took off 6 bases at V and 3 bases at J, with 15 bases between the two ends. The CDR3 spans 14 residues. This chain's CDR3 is CASREGGANYEQYF. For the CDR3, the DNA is TGTGCCAGCAGGGAGGGGGGCGCTAACTACGAGCAGTACTTC.

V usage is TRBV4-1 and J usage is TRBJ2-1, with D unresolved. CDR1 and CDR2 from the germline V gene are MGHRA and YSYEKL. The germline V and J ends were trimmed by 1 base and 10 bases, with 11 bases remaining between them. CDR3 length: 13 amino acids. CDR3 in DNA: TGCGCCAGCAGCCAAGGCGGTCCGCCCGAGCAGTTCTTC. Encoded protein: CASSQGGPPEQFF.

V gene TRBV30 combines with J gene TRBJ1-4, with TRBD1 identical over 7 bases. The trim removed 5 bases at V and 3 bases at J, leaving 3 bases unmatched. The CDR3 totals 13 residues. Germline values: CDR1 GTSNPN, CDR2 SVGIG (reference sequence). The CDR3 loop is CAWAGGPNEKLFF. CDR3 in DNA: TGTGCCTGGGCAGGGGGTCCTAATGAAAAACTGTTTTTT.

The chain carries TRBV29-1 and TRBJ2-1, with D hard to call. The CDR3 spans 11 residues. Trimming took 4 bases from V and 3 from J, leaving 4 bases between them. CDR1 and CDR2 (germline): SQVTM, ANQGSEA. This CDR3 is CSVVYYNEQFF. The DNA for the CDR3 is TGCAGCGTTGTTTACTACAATGAGCAGTTCTTC.

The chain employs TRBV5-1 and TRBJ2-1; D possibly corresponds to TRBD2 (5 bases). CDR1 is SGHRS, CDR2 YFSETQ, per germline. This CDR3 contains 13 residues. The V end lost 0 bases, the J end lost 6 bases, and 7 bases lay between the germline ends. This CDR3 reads CASSLVRGNEQFF. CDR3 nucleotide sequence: TGCGCCAGCAGCTTGGTCCGGGGCAATGAGCAGTTCTTC.

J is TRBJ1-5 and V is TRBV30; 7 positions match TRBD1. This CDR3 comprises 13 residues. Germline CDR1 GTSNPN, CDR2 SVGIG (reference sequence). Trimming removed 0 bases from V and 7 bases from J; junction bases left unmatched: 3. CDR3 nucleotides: TGTGCCTGGAGTGTAGACAGGGCCCAGCCCCAGCATTTT. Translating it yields CAWSVDRAQPQHF.

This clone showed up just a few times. CDR3 region: CSVPGTSGSSYNEQFF. For the CDR3, the DNA is TGCAGCGTACCCGGGACTAGCGGGAGCTCCTACAATGAGCAGTTCTTC. This chain connects TRBV29-1 to TRBJ2-1, with TRBD2 matching over 14 bases. The CDR3 has 16 amino acids. The germline gives CDR1 SQVTM, CDR2 ANQGSEA. Losses at the gene ends were 6 bases for V and 0 bases for J; bases not matched to a gene: 4.

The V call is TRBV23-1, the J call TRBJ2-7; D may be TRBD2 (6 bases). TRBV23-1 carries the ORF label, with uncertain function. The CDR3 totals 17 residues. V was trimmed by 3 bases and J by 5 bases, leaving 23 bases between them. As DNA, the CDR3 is TGCGCCAGCAGTCACGGTACATGGGGACTCAACGTCAACGAGCAGTACTTC. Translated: CASSHGTWGLNVNEQYF.

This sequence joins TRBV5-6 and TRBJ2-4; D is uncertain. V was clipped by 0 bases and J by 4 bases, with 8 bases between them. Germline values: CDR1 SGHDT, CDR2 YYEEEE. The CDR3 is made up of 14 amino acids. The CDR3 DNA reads TGTGCCAGCAGCTTGGAAGGAGCAAAAAACATTCAGTACTTC. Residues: CASSLEGAKNIQYF. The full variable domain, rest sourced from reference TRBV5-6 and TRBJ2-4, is DAGVTQSPTHLIKTRGQQVTLRCSPKSGHDTVSWYQQALGQGPQFIFQYYEEEERQRGNFPDRFSGHQFPNYSSELNVNALLLGDSALYLCASSLEGAKNIQYFGAGTRLSVL.

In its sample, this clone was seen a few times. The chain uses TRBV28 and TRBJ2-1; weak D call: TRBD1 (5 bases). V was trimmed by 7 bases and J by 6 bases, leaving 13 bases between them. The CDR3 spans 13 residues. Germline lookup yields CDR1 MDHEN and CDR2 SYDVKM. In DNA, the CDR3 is TGTGCCAGCAACCGGCGTACAGGCAATGAGCAGTTCTTC. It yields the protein CASNRRTGNEQFF.

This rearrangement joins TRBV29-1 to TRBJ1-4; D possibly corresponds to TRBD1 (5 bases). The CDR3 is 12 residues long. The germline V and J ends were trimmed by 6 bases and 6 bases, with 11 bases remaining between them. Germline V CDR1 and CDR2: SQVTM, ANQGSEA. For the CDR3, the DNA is TGCAGCGTGGGGGGTGATCATGAAAAACTGTTTTTT. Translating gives CSVGGDHEKLFF.

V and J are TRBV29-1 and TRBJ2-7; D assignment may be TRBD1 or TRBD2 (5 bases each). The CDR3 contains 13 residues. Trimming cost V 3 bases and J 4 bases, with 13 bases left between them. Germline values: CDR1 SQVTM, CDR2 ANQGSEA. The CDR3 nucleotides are TGCAGCGTTGACGGGACGGAACCATACGAGCAGTACTTC. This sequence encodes CSVDGTEPYEQYF.

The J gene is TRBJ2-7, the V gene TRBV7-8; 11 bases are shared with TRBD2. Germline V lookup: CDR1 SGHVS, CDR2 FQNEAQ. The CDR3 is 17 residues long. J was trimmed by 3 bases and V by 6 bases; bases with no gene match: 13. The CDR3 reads CASRGLAGLGPGYEQYF. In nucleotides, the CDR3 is TGTGCCAGCAGAGGACTAGCGGGCCTTGGTCCAGGCTACGAGCAGTACTTC.